This TCR beta chain appears in the sequencing data of a study of response to subunit inactivated influenza vaccine. Study conclusions and caveats: After each seasonal influenza vaccination, few new T cells are recruited, the authors suggested.

This clonotype has a handful of counts. Its antigen remains unknown. MiXCR was run by TCRdb on the RT-PCR reads, yielding one entry per CDR3 protein. The table shows 550,000 to 800,000 distinct CDR3 sequences, with around 13% occurring only once. The specimen comprised PBMCs from blood, sampled 14 to 15 days before vaccination. The receptor was isolated from a man aged 50-60 years who received an inactivated influenza vaccine.

The chain's CDR3 is CASSGISGRQYF. CDR3 DNA: TGTGCCAGCAGTGGAATCTCAGGGCGGCAGTACTTC. The chain couples TRBV6-1 to TRBJ2-5, with TRBD1 as a possible D gene (5 bases). The ends were cut back, 4 bases at V and 11 bases at J, with 14 bases in the middle. The CDR3 spans 12 residues. In germline, CDR1 is MNHNS, CDR2 SASEGT.